What follows describes a single TCR beta chain. Libraries were prepared by immunoSEQ multiplex PCR; TCRdb keeps only in-frame clonotypes and omits some of them. The table has under 250,000 clones, approximately 80% seen once. The sample originates from a study of blood T cell repertoires in COVID-19. Study details: Samples representing acute and convalescent COVID-19 were sourced from the United States, Italy and Spain.

Participants, about 18 to 90 years old, spanned approximately 25 US areas. Assignments of participants to cohorts depended upon their own reported clinical history. The CDR3 runs to 15 residues. The junction had 4 bases not matched to a gene; V was cut back by 3 bases and J by 1 base. Germline assignment: CDR1 SQVTM and CDR2 ANQGSEA. The chain carries TRBV29-1 and TRBJ2-3; 10 positions match TRBD2. Sequenced material: PBMCs or T cells enriched from blood (not recorded which). This TCR was sampled from a woman aged 45-65 years with acute COVID-19. CDR3 amino acids: CSVEASGSGTDTQYF. The CDR3 DNA sequence: TGCAGCGTTGAGGCTAGCGGGAGTGGCACAGATACGCAGTATTTT.